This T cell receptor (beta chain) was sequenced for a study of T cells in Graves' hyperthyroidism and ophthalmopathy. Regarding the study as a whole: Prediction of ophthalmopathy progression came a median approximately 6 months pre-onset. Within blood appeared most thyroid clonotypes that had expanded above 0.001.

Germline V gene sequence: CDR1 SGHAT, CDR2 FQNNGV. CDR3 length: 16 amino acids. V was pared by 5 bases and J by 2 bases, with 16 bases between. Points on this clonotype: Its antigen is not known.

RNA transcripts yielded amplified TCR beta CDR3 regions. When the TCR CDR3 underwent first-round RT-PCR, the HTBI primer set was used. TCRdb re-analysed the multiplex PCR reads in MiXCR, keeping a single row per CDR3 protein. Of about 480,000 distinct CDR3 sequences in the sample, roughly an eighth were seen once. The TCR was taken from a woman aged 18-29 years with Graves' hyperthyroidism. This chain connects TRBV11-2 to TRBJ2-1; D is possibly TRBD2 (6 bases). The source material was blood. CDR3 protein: CASSLLSGNTYNEQFF. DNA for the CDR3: TGTGCCAGCAGCCTCCTTAGCGGAAATACCTACAATGAGCAGTTCTTC.